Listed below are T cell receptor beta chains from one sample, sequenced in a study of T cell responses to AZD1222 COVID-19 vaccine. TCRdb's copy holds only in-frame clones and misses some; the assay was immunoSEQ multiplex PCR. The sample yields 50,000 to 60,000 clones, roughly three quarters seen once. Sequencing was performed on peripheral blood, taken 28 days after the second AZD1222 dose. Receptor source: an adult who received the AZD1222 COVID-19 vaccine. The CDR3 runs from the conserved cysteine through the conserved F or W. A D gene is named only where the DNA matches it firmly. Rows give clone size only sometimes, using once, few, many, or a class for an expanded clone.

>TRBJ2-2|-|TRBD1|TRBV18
CASSQGQGFAGELFF
TGTGCCAGCTCACAGGGACAGGGCTTCGCCGGGGAGCTGTTTTTT
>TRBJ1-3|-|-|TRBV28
CASRDSSSGNTIYF
TGTGCCAGCCGCGACAGCAGCTCTGGAAACACCATATATTTT
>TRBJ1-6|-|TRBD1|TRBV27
CASRQGAILPLHF
TGTGCCAGCAGACAGGGGGCGATTCTACCCCTCCACTTT
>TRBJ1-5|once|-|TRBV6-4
CASSDPPLAEANQPQHF
TGTGCCAGCAGTGACCCCCCCTTGGCAGAAGCCAATCAGCCCCAGCATTTT
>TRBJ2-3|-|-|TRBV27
CASSLFWSGIGTDTQYF
TGTGCCAGCAGTTTATTTTGGTCGGGGATAGGTACAGATACGCAGTATTTT
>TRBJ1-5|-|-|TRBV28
CASARRTVQNQPQHF
TGTGCCAGCGCACGTCGGACAGTACAAAATCAGCCCCAGCATTTT
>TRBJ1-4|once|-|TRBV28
CASSAGGMSNEKLFF
TGTGCCAGCAGTGCGGGGGGGATGTCTAATGAAAAACTGTTTTTT
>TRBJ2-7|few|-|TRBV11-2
CASSLGLRGLYDEQYF
TGTGCCAGCAGCTTAGGCCTGCGGGGCCTCTATGACGAGCAGTACTTC
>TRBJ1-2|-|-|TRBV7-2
CASSPDTTSYYGYTF
TGTGCCAGCAGCCCCGACACTACCTCATACTATGGCTACACCTTC
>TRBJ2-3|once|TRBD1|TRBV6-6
CASSRNSRDRISSTDTQYF
TGTGCCAGCAGTCGAAACTCCCGGGACAGAATTTCTAGCACAGATACGCAGTATTTT
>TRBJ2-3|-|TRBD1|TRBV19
CASSTRTGNTDTQYF
TGTGCCAGTAGTACCCGGACAGGAAACACAGATACGCAGTATTTT
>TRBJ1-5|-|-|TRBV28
CASSPMGGNQPQHF
TGTGCCAGCAGTCCTATGGGGGGCAATCAGCCCCAGCATTTT
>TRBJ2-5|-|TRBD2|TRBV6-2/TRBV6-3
CASSYWGTSGSGRETQYF
TGTGCCAGCAGTTACTGGGGGACTAGCGGGAGTGGACGAGAGACCCAGTACTTC
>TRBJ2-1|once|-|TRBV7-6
CASSPPVSGYNEQFF
TGTGCCAGCAGCCCCCCGGTCAGCGGTTACAATGAGCAGTTCTTC
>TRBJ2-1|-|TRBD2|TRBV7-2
CASSRAGTSGGPEQFF
TGTGCCAGCAGCCGGGCCGGGACTAGCGGGGGCCCAGAGCAGTTCTTC
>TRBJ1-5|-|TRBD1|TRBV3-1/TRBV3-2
CASSPTGYNQPQHF
TGTGCCAGCAGTCCGACAGGGTACAATCAGCCCCAGCATTTT
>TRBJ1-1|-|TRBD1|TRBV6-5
CASEFGQGSTEAFF
TGTGCCAGCGAGTTCGGACAGGGGAGCACTGAAGCTTTCTTT
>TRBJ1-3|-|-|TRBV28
CASSLNREGNTIYF
TGTGCCAGCAGTTTAAACAGGGAGGGAAACACCATATATTTT
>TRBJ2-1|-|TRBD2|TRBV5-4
CASSSRLALTSYYNEQFF
TGTGCCAGCAGCTCCCGACTAGCGTTAACGTCCTACTACAATGAGCAGTTCTTC